The 23 T cell receptor beta chains given below trace back to one sample, sequenced in a study of blood T cell repertoires in COVID-19. The table came from immunoSEQ multiplex PCR; TCRdb's copy has only in-frame clones and leaves some out. Of roughly 230,000 clones in the sample, 70% to 90% were seen once. The sequenced sample was peripheral blood. The receptors here all came from a man in his forties or fifties with acute or convalescent COVID-19.

This clone came up once. A read error may account for a junction end that differs from germline. The V and J genes are TRBV7-2 and TRBJ1-5; D is ambiguous. The length of the CDR3 is 11 residues. Germline CDR1 and CDR2: SGHTA and FQGNSA. CDR3 nucleotides: TGTGCCAGCAGCTCCAATGAGCCCCAGCATTTT. Amino acid sequence: CASSSNEPQHF.

The sample holds one count of this clone. This CDR3 reads CASSRQNTEAFF. Written as DNA, the CDR3 is TGTGCCAGTAGCCGACAGAACACTGAAGCTTTCTTT. The V gene is TRBV19, the J gene TRBJ1-1, with unresolved D. The CDR3 has 12 residues. The germline CDR1 and CDR2 sequences are LNHDA and SQIVND (reference sequence). Trimming removed 6 bases from V and 1 base from J, with 6 bases in between.

This clone was detected once. V gene TRBV21-1 combines with J gene TRBJ1-3; TRBD1 is the table's D call, not checked against the DNA. TRBV21-1 is annotated as a pseudogene. This CDR3 has 17 amino acids. CDR3 amino acids: CASSKMEQGQRGNTIYF. The DNA of the CDR3 is TGTGCCAGCAGCAAAATGGAACAGGGCCAAAGGGGAAACACCATATATTTT.

As concerns this clone: This sequence may be a read error, since a much larger clone differs from it by one base. This sequence joins TRBV5-1 and TRBJ1-5, with D maybe TRBD1 (5 bases). CDR3 size: 14 residues. The V end was cut by 0 bases, the J end by 1 base, with 5 bases between. Germline CDR1 is SGHRS and CDR2 is YFSETQ. CDR3 sequence (DNA): TGCGCCAGCAGCTTGGAGGGGAGCAATCAGCCCCAGCATTTT. It yields the protein CASSLEGSNQPQHF.

The J gene is TRBJ2-1, the V gene TRBV29-1, with 13 bases aligning to TRBD2. J gave up 5 bases and V 6 bases, and 10 bases lay outside the gene matches. Germline assignment: CDR1 SQVTM and CDR2 ANQGSEA. The CDR3 is made up of 16 amino acids. The CDR3 spells CSVYGLAGVYDNEQFF. CDR3 in DNA: TGCAGCGTCTATGGACTAGCGGGGGTGTATGACAATGAGCAGTTCTTC.

This chain uses TRBV7-3 with TRBJ2-2, with 8 bases aligning to TRBD1. V lost 5 bases and J lost 6; bases outside the gene matches: 8. Per germline, CDR1 SGHTA and CDR2 FQGTGA. This CDR3 has 15 residues. CDR3 bases: TGTGCCAGCAGCGACAGGGGAAAGTTGTCCGGGGAGCTGTTTTTT. Protein sequence: CASSDRGKLSGELFF.

The V and J genes are TRBV24-1 and TRBJ2-3; the match to TRBD1 covers 8 bases. V gave up 0 bases and J gave up 3 bases; unmatched junction bases: 7. The germline CDR1 and CDR2 sequences are KGHDR and SFDVKD. The CDR3 runs to 17 residues. The CDR3 DNA reads TGTGCCACCAGTGATTTGGGCGCAGGGGGCTTTACAGATACGCAGTATTTT. Translating it yields CATSDLGAGGFTDTQYF.

This clone was detected a few times. This chain connects TRBV6-5 to TRBJ1-6; the match to TRBD1 covers 9 bases. J lost 10 bases, V lost 6 bases, and 10 bases had no gene match. CDR1 and CDR2 from the germline V gene are MNHEY and SVGAGI. This CDR3 comprises 15 residues. The CDR3 region has the DNA TGTGCCAGCAGCAAAAGCCGGGACAGGGACTCACCCCTCCACTTT. Protein product: CASSKSRDRDSPLHF.

A remark on this clone: Its ends do not fully match the called genes, so a read error is possible. This chain connects TRBV9 to TRBJ1-2; D unresolved. Germline CDR1 and CDR2: SGDLS and YYNGEE. The CDR3 has 15 residues. The CDR3 DNA reads as TGTGCCAGCAGCGCAGAGGTTACTTCTAATTATGGCTACACCTTC. Translation: CASSAEVTSNYGYTF. The full variable domain, with the rest looked up from reference TRBV9 and TRBJ1-2, is DSGVTQTPKHLITATGQRVTLRCSPRSGDLSVYWYQQSLDQGLQFLIQYYNGEERAKGNILERFSAQQFPDLHSELNLSSLELGDSALYFCASSAEVTSNYGYTFGSGTRLTVV.

J is TRBJ1-2 and V is TRBV7-9; D unclear. Trimming cost V 5 bases and J 0 bases, with 10 bases left between them. The CDR3 is made up of 14 amino acids. The V gene's germline CDR1 is SEHNR and CDR2 FQNEAQ (reference sequence). This CDR3 reads CASSPSGSNYGYTF. The DNA of the CDR3 is TGTGCCAGCAGCCCGTCCGGTTCTAACTATGGCTACACCTTC.

The chain carries TRBV7-6 and TRBJ1-6; D is unclear. CDR1 SGHVS and CDR2 FNYEAQ come from the germline V gene. Trimming took 5 bases from V and 9 from J, leaving 17 bases between them. This CDR3 is 15 amino acids long. Here the CDR3 DNA reads TGTGCCAGCAGCCCAGTGGTGATGGGGAGTTCACCCCTCCACTTT. Protein: CASSPVVMGSSPLHF.

The chain links TRBV28 to TRBJ1-6, with D tentatively TRBD1 (6 bases). Trimming shortened V by 1 base and J by 7 bases, and 11 bases separated the two germline ends. Germline CDR1 MDHEN, CDR2 SYDVKM. This CDR3 region has 15 residues. CDR3 amino acids: CASSLSQGTNSPLHF. CDR3 coding DNA: TGTGCCAGCAGTTTATCACAGGGTACAAATTCACCCCTCCACTTT.

The rearrangement uses TRBV11-2 and TRBJ1-2; D is unclear. V lost 3 bases, J lost 2 bases, and 10 bases lay in between. Per germline, CDR1 SGHAT and CDR2 FQNNGV. There are 14 residues in the CDR3. CDR3 coding DNA: TGTGCCAGCAGCTTGAGGCCGCGGAACTATGGCTACACCTTC. Translating it yields CASSLRPRNYGYTF.

This chain uses TRBV7-8 with TRBJ1-4; TRBD1 might be the D (6 bases). This CDR3 is built from 16 residues. Trimming cost V 2 bases and J 8 bases, with 18 bases left between them. CDR1 is SGHVS and CDR2 is FQNEAQ in the germline V gene. The CDR3 reads CASSLIPVGAGEKLFF. CDR3 nucleotides: TGTGCCAGCAGCTTAATTCCCGTGGGGGCAGGGGAAAAACTGTTTTTT.

This rearrangement joins TRBV19 to TRBJ1-2, with a weak D call TRBD1 (6 bases). The CDR3 has 15 amino acids. Germline values: CDR1 LNHDA, CDR2 SQIVND (reference sequence). V was trimmed by 3 bases and J by 0 bases, leaving 11 bases between them. The CDR3 is CASSMGAPANYGYTF. CDR3 in DNA: TGTGCCAGTAGTATGGGGGCCCCCGCTAACTATGGCTACACCTTC.

V gene TRBV28 combines with J gene TRBJ1-1; maybe TRBD1 (5 bases). Germline lookup yields CDR1 MDHEN and CDR2 SYDVKM. Trimming took off 4 bases at V and 1 base at J, with 13 bases between the two ends. CDR3 length: 15 amino acids. The CDR3 loop reads CASSSTGQANTEAFF. CDR3 DNA: TGTGCCAGCAGTTCTACAGGCCAGGCGAACACTGAAGCTTTCTTT.

The V and J genes are TRBV11-2 and TRBJ2-7; TRBD1 might be the D (7 bases). In germline, CDR1 is SGHAT, CDR2 FQNNGV. Trimming stripped 2 bases from V and 4 bases from J, with 21 bases between. This CDR3 is 17 amino acids long. CDR3 in DNA: TGTGCCAGCAGCTTAAGGGGGGCAGGGGGGACCCGATACGAGCAGTACTTC. It translates to CASSLRGAGGTRYEQYF.

The chain carries TRBV29-1 and TRBJ1-1, with a weak D call TRBD1 (5 bases). The CDR3 runs 15 residues. CDR1 is SQVTM and CDR2 is ANQGSEA in the germline V gene. Deletions cut 4 bases from V and 1 base from J, with 16 bases between. The CDR3 DNA reads as TGCAGCGTTGGTCTGCGGGACCGGAGGAACACTGAAGCTTTCTTT. Its protein is CSVGLRDRRNTEAFF.

In this sample, this clone turned up once. This sequence joins TRBV12-3 or TRBV12-4 and TRBJ1-2; 7 bases are a match to TRBD1. The CDR3 contains 13 residues. J lost 7 bases, V lost 1 base, and 3 bases had no gene match. In DNA, the CDR3 is TGTGCCAGCAGTTTAGTAGGGGGCGGTGGCTACACCTTC. Translation: CASSLVGGGGYTF.

The chain joins TRBV12-3 or TRBV12-4 to TRBJ1-1; D may be TRBD1 (5 bases). The CDR3 contains 13 residues. Deletions cut 6 bases from V and 0 bases from J, with 8 bases between. The CDR3 DNA reads TGTGCCAGCAGCAAACAGGTGAACACTGAAGCTTTCTTT. Its protein product is CASSKQVNTEAFF.

This chain links TRBV7-2 with TRBJ2-5; D remains unclear. This CDR3 has 14 amino acids. Germline V CDR1 and CDR2: SGHTA, FQGNSA. With 1 base removed from V and 3 bases from J, the gap between germline ends came to 9 bases. The DNA for the CDR3 is TGTGCCAGCAGCTTAGAGCTTTACGAAGAGACCCAGTACTTC. It is translated as CASSLELYEETQYF.

This clone was recorded a few times. The chain combines TRBV2 with TRBJ2-7; a weak D match, TRBD2 (5 bases). Trimming pared 7 bases from V and 0 bases from J, leaving 7 bases between. CDR3 size: 12 residues. Germline V gives CDR1 SNHLY, CDR2 FYNNEI. This CDR3 reads CASTSGSYEQYF. The CDR3 nucleotides read TGTGCCAGCACGAGCGGCTCCTACGAGCAGTACTTC.

V and J are TRBV7-2 and TRBJ1-1; no clear D. The CDR3 has 18 residues. V was clipped by 0 bases and J by 1 base, with 18 bases between them. The germline V gene encodes CDR1 SGHTA and CDR2 FQGNSA. DNA of the CDR3: TGTGCCAGCAGCTTAGCTACTCGCCACCCCCCTAGGAACACTGAAGCTTTCTTT. Protein sequence: CASSLATRHPPRNTEAFF.